This T cell receptor beta chain was identified in a study of blood T cell repertoires in COVID-19. Study as a whole: The analysed material was cDNA or gDNA that came from T cells, B-cell-depleted T cells, or PBMCs.

Original handling: Estimation of nucleated cell counts was performed using reference gene primer amplification. Produced via immunoSEQ multiplex PCR; TCRdb's table is partial and in-frame only. That table supplies the V and J calls and clone size; D and trimming were determined from the DNA. The sample lists under 350,000 clones; 83% were seen once. CDR1 is SGHVS, CDR2 FQNEAQ, per germline. V was pared by 5 bases and J by 0 bases, with 3 bases of the junction left unmatched. This CDR3 spans 15 amino acids. This clone was counted once. This chain connects TRBV7-8 to TRBJ1-3; TRBD1 matches 8 bases. The sample consisted of peripheral blood. This clonotype originated in a man aged 55-75 years who had recovered from COVID-19. The CDR3 is CASSPDRVSGNTIYF. The CDR3 DNA reads TGTGCCAGCAGCCCGGACAGGGTCTCTGGAAACACCATATATTTT.